This T cell receptor beta chain came from a study of T cell responses to AZD1222 COVID-19 vaccine. Overall study findings and caveats: Seropositivity was recorded at baseline in only 6 or 7 AZD1222 recipients.

Comment on this clone: The antigen is undetermined.

CDR1 and CDR2 from the germline V gene are SQVTM and ANQGSEA. This CDR3 spans 12 amino acids. V was clipped by 3 bases and J by 4 bases, with 9 bases between them. TCRdb's copy holds only in-frame clones and misses some; the assay was immunoSEQ multiplex PCR. The table lists about 97,000 clones, more than 85% of them singletons, with around 7% in the top ten. The chain couples TRBV29-1 to TRBJ1-2; maybe TRBD1 (6 bases). The starting material was peripheral blood, obtained on day 0 of AZD1222 vaccination. This clonotype was obtained from an adult in good health. In DNA form, the CDR3 reads TGCAGCGTTGACAGGGGTGGCTATGGCTACACCTTC. Its protein is CSVDRGGYGYTF.